These 2 T cell receptor beta chains came from one sample sequenced in a study of blood T cells in healthy people across ages. It was with a sample-barcoded 5' primer and a J-beta primer mix that a second PCR of about 7 to 12 cycles was run. TCRdb re-called the 5' RACE reads with MiXCR, one entry per CDR3 protein. The sample has about 1.6 million distinct CDR3 sequences; almost 35% are singletons. The specimen sequenced was blood. The receptors come from a woman aged 25 to 39 in good health.

A word on this clonotype: A read error is possible here, since a much larger clone lies one base away. This chain connects TRBV20-1 to TRBJ2-7, with D perhaps matching TRBD2 (6 bases). CDR3 length equals 12 residues. CDR1 DFQATT and CDR2 SNEGSKA come from the germline V gene (reference sequence). The CDR3 region has the DNA TGCAGGGCTAGAGAGGGACTCGACGAGCAGTACTTC. This codes for CRAREGLDEQYF.

The chain employs TRBV7-3 and TRBJ1-2; D is undetermined. V was trimmed by 7 bases and J by 8 bases, leaving 23 bases between them. The CDR3 runs to 15 residues. Germline V gene sequence: CDR1 SGHTA, CDR2 FQGTGA. The CDR3 loop reads CASTIPKRESRGYTF. In nucleotides, the CDR3 is TGTGCCAGCACTATTCCAAAGAGGGAATCGAGAGGCTACACCTTC.